This is a list of T cell receptor beta chains from one sample in a study of metastatic and nonmetastatic thyroid tumors. TCRdb reanalyzed the PCR reads with MiXCR. The data contain around 38,000 clones, approximately 26% of them singletons. The sequencing sample was made of blood. The origin of the receptors is a female donor with papillary thyroid cancer or a benign thyroid nodule (not recorded which). Some clones in this sample may be carry-over from other donors' samples. The CDR3 runs from the conserved cysteine through the conserved F or W. The D gene is left open where the match is weak. Rows may omit the clone size; those that give it use once, few, many or a size class.

abundance	d_gene	v_gene	j_gene	CDR3nt	CDR3aa
many	-	TRBV20-1	TRBJ2-7	TGCAGTGTCCCTGGACGGAACTCCTACGAGCAGTACTTC	CSVPGRNSYEQYF
-	-	TRBV28	TRBJ1-2	TGTGCCAGCAGTCCGACAGATTCAAACTATGGCTACACCTTC	CASSPTDSNYGYTF
-	-	TRBV7-6	TRBJ1-1	TGTGCCAGCATCTTATCCCTAGGGACAGAAGCTTTCTTT	CASILSLGTEAFF
many	-	TRBV11-2	TRBJ2-5	TGTGCCAGCAGCTCAGCACCTGGGGTGGGGGAGACCCAGTACTTC	CASSSAPGVGETQYF
many	-	TRBV20-1	TRBJ2-7	TGCAGTGCTAGAGATCCCCACACCCCCTACGAGCAGTACTTC	CSARDPHTPYEQYF
once	-	TRBV30	TRBJ1-1	TGTGCCTGGAGGGGGAACACTGAAGCTTTCTTT	CAWRGNTEAFF
-	-	TRBV6-2/TRBV6-3	TRBJ2-5	TGTGCCAGCAGTTACCTCTGGGGGGAGATCCAGTACTTC	CASSYLWGEIQYF
few	TRBD2	TRBV20-1	TRBJ2-1	TGCAGTGCTAGGTTAGCGGGGGGAAACTCCTACAATGAGCAGTCCTTC	CSARLAGGNSYNEQSF
-	TRBD1	TRBV5-1	TRBJ2-1	TGCGCCAGCAGCTGGGGACAGGGCGGTTCCTACAATGAGCAGTTCTTC	CASSWGQGGSYNEQFF
many	-	TRBV11-1	TRBJ1-1	TGTGCCAGCAGCTTAGGGGTATGGACTGCTGAAGCTTTCTTT	CASSLGVWTAEAFF
medium-sized	-	TRBV6-1	TRBJ2-3	TGTGCCAGCAGTGAAGGACAGGAATCAGATACGCAGTATTTT	CASSEGQESDTQYF
many	TRBD2	TRBV27	TRBJ2-5	TGTGCCAGCAGTTTCCGCACCGGGACTAGCTTATTAGAGACCCAGTACTTC	CASSFRTGTSLLETQYF
-	TRBD2	TRBV20-1	TRBJ2-1	TGCAGTGCTCTTTATCCGGGACTAGCGCTCAATGAGCAGTTCTTC	CSALYPGLALNEQFF
few	TRBD2	TRBV15	TRBJ2-1	TGTGCCACCAGCAGAGCAGGGACTAGCGGGGGATGGGGGCAGTTCTTC	CATSRAGTSGGWGQFF
many	-	TRBV30	TRBJ1-2	TGTGCCTGGAGTCCGTATACCTCGACGGGCTACACCTTC	CAWSPYTSTGYTF
-	-	TRBV30	TRBJ2-2	TGTGCCTGGAGCGGGAGAGTGGACGGGGAGCTGTTTTTT	CAWSGRVDGELFF
-	TRBD2	TRBV5-1	TRBJ2-7	TGCGCCAGCAGCCAGGGACTAGCGGGTTACGAGCAGTACTTC	CASSQGLAGYEQYF
-	-	TRBV28	TRBJ1-2	TGTGCCAGCAGTCAAGGAGGGGGTGGCTACACCTTC	CASSQGGGGYTF
-	TRBD2	TRBV28	TRBJ2-1	TGTGCCAGCAGTTCTCTGACTAGCGGGAGAATTGAGCAGTTCTTC	CASSSLTSGRIEQFF
many	-	TRBV12-3/TRBV12-4	TRBJ2-1	TGTGCCAGCAGTTTCGCGCAGGGGAGCAATGAGCAGTTCTTC	CASSFAQGSNEQFF
few	-	TRBV2	TRBJ2-5	TGTGCCAGCTGCCGGTACAGGTGTGATCGAGAGACCCAGTACTTC	CASCRYRCDRETQYF
few	TRBD1	TRBV6-1	TRBJ1-2	TGTGCCAGCACCCTCCGGACAGGGACGGACGGCTACACCTTC	CASTLRTGTDGYTF
-	-	TRBV24-1	TRBJ2-2	TGTGCCACCAGTGAGTCGTATGGTTCTACCGGGGAGCTGTTTTTT	CATSESYGSTGELFF
few	TRBD1	TRBV12-3/TRBV12-4	TRBJ1-6	TGTGCCAGCAGTTTAGCGCTACAGGGGAATTCACCCCTCCACTTT	CASSLALQGNSPLHF
-	TRBD1	TRBV5-4	TRBJ1-5	TGTGCCAACATCCAGGACAGGGGGGATCAGCCCCAGCATTTT	CANIQDRGDQPQHF
many	TRBD1	TRBV30	TRBJ1-1	TGTGCCCTCCGACAGGGTTCGAACACTGAAGCTTTCTTT	CALRQGSNTEAFF